This T cell receptor (beta chain) appears in the sequencing data of a study of T cell responses to AZD1222 COVID-19 vaccine. General study findings and limits: Vaccination with two AZD1222 doses was followed by a rise in Spike-specific TCR breadth and depth. The study identified only 6 or 7 AZD1222 recipients as seropositive at baseline. Of spike-specific TCRs, nearly half reportedly target regions left unmutated in variants. The peak T cell response came first, and repertoires were sampled only after it.

Points on this clone: What it recognizes is unknown.

Libraries were prepared by immunoSEQ multiplex PCR; TCRdb keeps only in-frame clonotypes and omits some of them. In the table there are 100,000 to 150,000 clones, around 91% of which are singletons. This CDR3 has 14 residues. Germline CDR1 and CDR2: SGHRS and YFSETQ. V lost 1 base, J lost 1 base, and 6 bases lay in between. Here the sequenced sample was peripheral blood, taken on day 0 of MenACWY control vaccination. The clonotype originates from an adult in good health. The V call is TRBV5-1, the J call TRBJ2-1; D call uncertain. DNA for the CDR3: TGCGCCAGCAGCTTGACCCAATCCTACAATGAGCAGTTCTTC. This encodes CASSLTQSYNEQFF.